This T cell receptor (beta chain) was found in a study of blood T cells in healthy people across ages. The V and J ends lost 5 bases and 5 bases, in that order; junction bases with no gene match: 6. CDR3 length equals 13 residues. CDR1 is SQVTM and CDR2 is ANQGSEA in the germline V gene. The second PCR ran about 6 to 12 cycles with a sample-barcoded 5' primer and J-beta primers. Using its own MiXCR run on the 5' RACE reads, TCRdb lists one record per CDR3 protein. This sample carries fewer than 950,000 distinct CDR3 sequences, 50% to 65% of them seen once, and the ten largest clones take about 42%. Donors each provided about 9.5 milliliters of peripheral blood.

Sample: blood. The chain is built from TRBV29-1 and TRBJ2-3; 8 bases are shared with TRBD2. The TCR originated in an elderly man in good health. For the CDR3, the DNA is TGCAGCGTTAGGAGCGGGAGCGGAGATACGCAGTATTTT. Translation gives CSVRSGSGDTQYF.